The 2 T cell receptor beta chains listed next were all sequenced from one sample in a study of T cell repertoires in cytomegalovirus infection. TCRdb re-derived calls from the reads in MiXCR, one entry per CDR3 protein. The sample shows a few hundred thousand distinct CDR3 sequences, approximately 15% of them seen only once. The sequenced sample consisted of PBMCs. Receptors were obtained from a human donor in good health (CMV status not recorded). Some clones in this sample may be carry-over from other donors' samples.

V gene TRBV6-2 or TRBV6-3 combines with J gene TRBJ2-1; 8 nucleotides match TRBD1. The V gene end was trimmed by 2 bases and the J gene end by 8 bases; junction bases not matched to a gene: 8. The CDR3 has 15 amino acids. In germline, CDR1 is MNHEY, CDR2 SVGEGT. CDR3 sequence reads: CASSYRDRRWDEQFF. CDR3 nucleotide sequence: TGTGCCAGCAGTTACAGGGACAGGCGTTGGGATGAGCAGTTCTTC.

This rearrangement joins TRBV6-8 to TRBJ1-1; D might be TRBD1 (5 bases). Trimming stripped 7 bases from V and 3 bases from J, with 18 bases between. This CDR3 has 15 amino acids. Germline V gene lookup returns CDR1 MNHGY and CDR2 SAAAGT. The CDR3 coding sequence is TGTGCCAGCAAAGACGCTCAGGTGGGGGACACTGAAGCTTTCTTT. Residues: CASKDAQVGDTEAFF.